The present T cell receptor (beta chain) was sequenced within a study of blood T cell repertoires in COVID-19. At the level of the study: Material from acute and convalescent COVID-19 was sourced from the United States, Italy and Spain.

Germline V gene sequence: CDR1 KGHSH, CDR2 LQKENI. This CDR3 has 14 residues. Trimming stripped 5 bases from V and 3 bases from J, with 13 bases between. Libraries were prepared by immunoSEQ multiplex PCR; TCRdb keeps only in-frame clonotypes and omits some of them. The table includes over 200,000 clones, about 91% detected once. Only one count was recorded for this clone. The V and J genes are TRBV18 and TRBJ1-1; unclear D gene. The sequenced sample consisted of PBMCs or T cells enriched from blood (not recorded which). This TCR was recovered from a human donor in a cohort exposed to, infected with or recovered from COVID-19 (not recorded which). The donor label of this sample is uncertain. The CDR3 here is CASSFDGRDTEAFF. The CDR3 DNA follows: TGTGCCAGCTCATTCGACGGGAGGGACACTGAAGCTTTCTTT.